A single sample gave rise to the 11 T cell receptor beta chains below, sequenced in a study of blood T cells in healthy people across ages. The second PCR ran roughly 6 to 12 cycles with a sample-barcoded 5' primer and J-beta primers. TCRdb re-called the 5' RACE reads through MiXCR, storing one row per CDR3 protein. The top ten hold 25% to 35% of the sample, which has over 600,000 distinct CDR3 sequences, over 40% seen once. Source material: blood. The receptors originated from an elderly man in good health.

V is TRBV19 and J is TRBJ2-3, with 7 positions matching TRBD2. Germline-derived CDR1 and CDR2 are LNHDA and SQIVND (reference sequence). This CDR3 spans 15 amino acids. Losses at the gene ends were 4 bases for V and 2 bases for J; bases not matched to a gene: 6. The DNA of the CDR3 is TGTGCCAGTAGTAACGAAGCGGGGAACACAGATACGCAGTATTTT. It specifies CASSNEAGNTDTQYF.

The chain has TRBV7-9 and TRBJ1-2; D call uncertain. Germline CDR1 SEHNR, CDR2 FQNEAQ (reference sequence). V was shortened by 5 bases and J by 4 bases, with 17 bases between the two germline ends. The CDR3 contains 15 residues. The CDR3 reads CASSLPSLLGYGYTF. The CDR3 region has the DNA TGTGCCAGCAGCCTACCCTCACTTCTGGGCTATGGCTACACCTTC. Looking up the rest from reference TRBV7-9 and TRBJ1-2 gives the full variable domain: DTGVSQNPRHKITKRGQNVTFRCDPISEHNRLYWYRQTLGQGPEFLTYFQNEAQLEKSRLLSDRFSAERPKGSFSTLEIQRTEQGDSAMYLCASSLPSLLGYGYTFGSGTRLTVV.

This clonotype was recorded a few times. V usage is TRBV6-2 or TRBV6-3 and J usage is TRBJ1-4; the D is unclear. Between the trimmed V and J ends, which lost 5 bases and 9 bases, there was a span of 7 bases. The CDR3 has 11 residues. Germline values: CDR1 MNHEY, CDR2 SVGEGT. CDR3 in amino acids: CASSHTQKLFF. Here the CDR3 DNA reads TGTGCCAGCAGTCATACCCAAAAACTGTTTTTT.

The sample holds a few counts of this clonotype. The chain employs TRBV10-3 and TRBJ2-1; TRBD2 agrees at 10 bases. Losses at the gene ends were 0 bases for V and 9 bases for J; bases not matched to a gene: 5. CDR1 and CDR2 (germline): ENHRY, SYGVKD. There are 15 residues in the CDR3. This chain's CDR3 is CAISESASGGGEQFF. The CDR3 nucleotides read TGTGCCATCAGTGAGTCCGCCAGCGGGGGGGGTGAGCAGTTCTTC.

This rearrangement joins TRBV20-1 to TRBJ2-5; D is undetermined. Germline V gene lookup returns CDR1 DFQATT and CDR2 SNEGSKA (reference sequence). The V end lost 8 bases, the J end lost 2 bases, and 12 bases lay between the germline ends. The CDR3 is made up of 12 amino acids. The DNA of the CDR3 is TGCAGTATTTTAGCTGTTCAAGAGACCCAGTACTTC. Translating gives CSILAVQETQYF.

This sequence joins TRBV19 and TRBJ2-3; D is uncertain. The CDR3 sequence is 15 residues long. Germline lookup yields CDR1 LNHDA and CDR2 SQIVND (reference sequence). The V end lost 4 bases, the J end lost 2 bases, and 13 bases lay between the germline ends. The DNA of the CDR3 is TGTGCCAGTAGTACTAGACACCGAGACACAGATACGCAGTATTTT. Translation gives CASSTRHRDTDTQYF.

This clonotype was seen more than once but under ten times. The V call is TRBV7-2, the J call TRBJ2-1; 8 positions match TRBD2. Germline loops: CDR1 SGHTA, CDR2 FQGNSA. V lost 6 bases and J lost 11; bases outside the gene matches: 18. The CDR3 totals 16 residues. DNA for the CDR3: TGTGCCAGCAGTACAAGTCCGGGGGGGGCGACAGGAAAGCAGTTCTTC. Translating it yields CASSTSPGGATGKQFF.

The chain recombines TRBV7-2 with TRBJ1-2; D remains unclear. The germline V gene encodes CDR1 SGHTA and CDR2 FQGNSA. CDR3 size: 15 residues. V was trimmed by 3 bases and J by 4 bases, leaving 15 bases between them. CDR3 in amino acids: CASSFRAVRSYGYTF. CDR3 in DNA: TGTGCCAGCAGCTTCCGGGCCGTGCGGAGCTATGGCTACACCTTC.

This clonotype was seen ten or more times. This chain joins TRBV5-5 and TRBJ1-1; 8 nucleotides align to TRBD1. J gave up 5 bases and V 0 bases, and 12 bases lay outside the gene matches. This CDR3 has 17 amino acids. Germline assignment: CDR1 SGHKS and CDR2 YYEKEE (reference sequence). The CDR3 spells CASSLGSQGGAGTEAFF. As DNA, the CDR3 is TGTGCCAGCAGCTTGGGATCACAGGGGGGTGCGGGGACTGAAGCTTTCTTT.

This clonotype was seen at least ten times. CDR3 protein: CATLEGDIQYF. Written as DNA, the CDR3 is TGTGCCACCCTTGAGGGTGACATTCAGTACTTC. The chain links TRBV28 to TRBJ2-4; possible D gene TRBD2, 5 bases. The germline V gene encodes CDR1 MDHEN and CDR2 SYDVKM. V shed 10 bases and J shed 8 bases, with 12 bases lying between them. The CDR3 is made up of 11 amino acids.

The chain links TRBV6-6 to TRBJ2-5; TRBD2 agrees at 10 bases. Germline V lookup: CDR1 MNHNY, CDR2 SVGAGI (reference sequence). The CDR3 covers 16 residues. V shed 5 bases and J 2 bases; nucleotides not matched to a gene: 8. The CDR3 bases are TGTGCCAGCAGTGACCGGAGCGGGGGGGCGCAAGAGACCCAGTACTTC. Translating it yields CASSDRSGGAQETQYF.